Here is one T cell receptor (beta chain) with its context. Assay: immunoSEQ multiplex PCR; the TCRdb copy retains only in-frame clones and omits some. Of roughly 430,000 clones in the sample, about 88% were seen once. The data were obtained in a study of blood T cell repertoires in COVID-19. Participants were aged roughly 18 to 90 years, lived in 25 or so US areas, and enrolled virtually. Allocation to cohorts depended on clinical history reported by the participants. Within 2 weeks before study entry, exposed participants met a COVID-19 case. This CDR3 has 15 amino acids. Germline V gene lookup returns CDR1 SGHRS and CDR2 YFSETQ. V gave up 3 bases and J gave up 4 bases; unmatched junction bases: 2.

This chain uses TRBV5-1 with TRBJ2-7, with 15 bases that match TRBD2. This receptor was obtained from a woman aged 18-29 years who had been exposed to COVID-19. The sequencing sample was made of PBMCs or T cells enriched from blood (not recorded which). CDR3 DNA sequence: TGCGCCAGCAGCTCCGGACTAGCGGGAGGGTACGAGCAGTACTTC. Protein: CASSSGLAGGYEQYF.